This TCR beta chain was retrieved from a study of shared clonotypes between healthy human individuals. About the study: Used for every donor were three CD4 naive, three CD4 memory, two CD8 naive and one CD8 memory plate.

Healthy HIV-negative adults with no recent acute infections or vaccinations were recruited as donors. Broader study findings: Naive subsets generally exceeded memory subsets in estimated richness.

TCRdb's copy holds only in-frame clones and misses some; the assay was immunoSEQ multiplex PCR. The table shows 190,000 or so clones, with 60% to 75% occurring only once. Germline V gene lookup returns CDR1 KGHSH and CDR2 LQKENI. This CDR3 region has 14 residues. The ends were cut back, 5 bases at V and 0 bases at J, with 8 bases in the middle. A note on this clone: Antigen unknown.

This chain connects TRBV18 to TRBJ1-3; perhaps TRBD1 as D (6 bases). Sequences were obtained from memory CD4+ T cells sorted from blood. Subset of the sample: CD45RA-negative fraction. This receptor was taken from a man aged 25 to 40 in good health. CDR3 DNA sequence: TGTGCCAGCTCAAGGGACATCTCTGGAAACACCATATATTTT. Translating it yields CASSRDISGNTIYF. Filled out from reference TRBV18 and TRBJ1-3, the complete variable domain reads NAGVMQNPRHLVRRRGQEARLRCSPMKGHSHVYWYRQLPEEGLKFMVYLQKENIIDESGMPKERFSAEFPKEGPSILRIQQVVRGDSAAYFCASSRDISGNTIYFGEGSWLTVV.